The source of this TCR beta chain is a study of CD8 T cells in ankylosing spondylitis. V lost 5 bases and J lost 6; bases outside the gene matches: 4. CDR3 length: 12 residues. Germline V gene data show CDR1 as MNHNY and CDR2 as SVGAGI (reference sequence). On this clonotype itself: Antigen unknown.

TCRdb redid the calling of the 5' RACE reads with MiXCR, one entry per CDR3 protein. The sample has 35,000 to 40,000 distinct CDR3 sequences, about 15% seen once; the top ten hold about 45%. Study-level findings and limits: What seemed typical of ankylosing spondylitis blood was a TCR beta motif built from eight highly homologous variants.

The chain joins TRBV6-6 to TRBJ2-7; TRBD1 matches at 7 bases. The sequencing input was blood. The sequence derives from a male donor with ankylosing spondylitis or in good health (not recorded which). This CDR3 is CASSIQGREQYF. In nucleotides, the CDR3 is TGTGCCAGCAGTATACAGGGGCGCGAGCAGTACTTC.